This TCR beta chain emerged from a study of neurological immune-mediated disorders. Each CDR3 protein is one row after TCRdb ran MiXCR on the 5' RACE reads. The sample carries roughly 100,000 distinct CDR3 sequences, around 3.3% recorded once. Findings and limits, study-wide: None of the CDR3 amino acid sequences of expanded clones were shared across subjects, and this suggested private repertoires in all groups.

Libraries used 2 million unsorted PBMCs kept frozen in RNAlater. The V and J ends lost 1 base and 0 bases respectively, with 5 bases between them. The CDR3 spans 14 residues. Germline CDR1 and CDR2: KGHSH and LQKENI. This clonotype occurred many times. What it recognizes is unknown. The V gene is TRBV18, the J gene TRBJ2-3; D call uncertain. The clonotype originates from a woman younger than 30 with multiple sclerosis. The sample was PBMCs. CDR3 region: CASSPRESTDTQYF. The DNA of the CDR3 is TGTGCCAGCTCACCACGAGAAAGCACAGATACGCAGTATTTT.